This T cell receptor beta chain was captured by sequencing in a study of post-analysis software for immune sequencing data. At the level of the study: Clinical courses comprised relapsing-remitting, secondary progressive and progressive-relapsing multiple sclerosis.

Sequencing libraries made from TCR beta cDNA carried unique molecular identifiers. TCRdb reanalysed the PCR reads using MiXCR and keeps one entry per CDR3 protein. The sample yields approximately 440,000 distinct CDR3 sequences, approximately 46% seen once. Only a few counts were recorded for this clonotype. The antigen is undetermined. The CDR3 is 15 amino acids. V lost 6 bases, J lost 3 bases, and 15 bases lay in between. Per the germline V gene, CDR1 is MDHEN and CDR2 is SYDVKM. Study conclusions and caveats: Significantly decreased normalized Chao1 diversity was recorded for multiple sclerosis patients relative to controls. Samples from one preparation batch, clustered by F measure, grouped strongly together. Included in a set of roughly five TRBV segments more frequent in patients than controls were TRBV5-6, TRBV5-1 and TRBV20-1.

The V gene is TRBV28, the J gene TRBJ1-5; D may be TRBD1 (5 bases). The sample taken for sequencing was blood. This sequence originates from a girl under 18 with multiple sclerosis. The CDR3 nucleotides are TGTGCCAGCAGCTCGGGGACTGCAGTCAATCAGCCCCAGCATTTT. Residues: CASSSGTAVNQPQHF.